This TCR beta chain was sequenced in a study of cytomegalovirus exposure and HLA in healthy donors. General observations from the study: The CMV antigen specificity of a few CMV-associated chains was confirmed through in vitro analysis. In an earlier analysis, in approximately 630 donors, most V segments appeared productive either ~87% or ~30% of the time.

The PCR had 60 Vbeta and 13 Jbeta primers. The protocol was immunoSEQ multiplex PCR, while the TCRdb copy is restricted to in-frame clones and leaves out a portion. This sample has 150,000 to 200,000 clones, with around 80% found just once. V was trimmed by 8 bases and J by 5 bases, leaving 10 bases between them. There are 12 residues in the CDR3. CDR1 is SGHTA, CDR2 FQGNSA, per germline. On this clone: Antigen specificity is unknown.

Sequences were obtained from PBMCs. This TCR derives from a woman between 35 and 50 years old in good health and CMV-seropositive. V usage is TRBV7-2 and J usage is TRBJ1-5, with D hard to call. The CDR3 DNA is TGTGCCAGCGGGCTTTGGGATCAGCCCCAGCATTTT. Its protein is CASGLWDQPQHF.